Below, 6 T cell receptor beta chains from the same sample are listed, as sequenced in a study of cytomegalovirus exposure and HLA in healthy donors. PCR employed 60 Vbeta and 13 Jbeta primers. TCRdb's table, derived via immunoSEQ multiplex PCR, lists solely in-frame clones and lacks some. The table has 200,000 to 250,000 clones, approximately 85% seen once. What was sequenced was PBMCs. These receptors came from a girl aged 2-10 years in good health and CMV-seronegative.

The chain is built from TRBV6-1 and TRBJ1-4; the match to TRBD1 covers 7 bases. This CDR3 contains 13 residues. The J segment lost 8 bases and the V segment lost 2 bases, leaving 2 bases of the junction unmatched. Germline assignment: CDR1 MNHNS and CDR2 SASEGT. The CDR3 sequence: CASSEQGEEKLFF. In nucleotides, the CDR3 is TGTGCCAGCAGTGAACAGGGGGAGGAAAAACTGTTTTTT.

The chain joins TRBV7-8 to TRBJ1-5; 7 nucleotides align to TRBD1. The CDR3 has 19 residues. CDR1 and CDR2 (germline): SGHVS, FQNEAQ. J was trimmed by 6 bases and V by 3 bases; bases with no gene match: 20. CDR3 nucleotide sequence: TGTGCCAGCAGCTTCGACAGGGCTGGCACCAAAACTCGGGCTCAGCCCCAGCATTTT. This gives the protein CASSFDRAGTKTRAQPQHF.

As to this clone: Compared with germline, one end of the junction differs, possibly owing to a read error. J is TRBJ2-3 and V is TRBV5-1; no clear D. CDR1 is SGHRS and CDR2 is YFSETQ in the germline V gene. This CDR3 is 12 amino acids long. The CDR3: CASSLRTDTQSF. The DNA for the CDR3 is TGCGCCAGCAGCTTGAGAACAGATACGCAGTCTTTT.

CDR3 loop: CASSELAGGVDTQYF. CDR3 coding DNA: TGTGCCAGCAGTGAACTAGCGGGGGGGGTAGATACGCAGTATTTT. This chain uses TRBV2 with TRBJ2-3; 12 bases align to TRBD2. Per the germline V gene, CDR1 is SNHLY and CDR2 is FYNNEI. The CDR3 length is 15 residues. Losses at the gene ends were 2 bases for V and 5 bases for J; bases not matched to a gene: 2.

This clone was observed a single time. A junction end diverges from the germline sequence, so it may reflect a read error. This chain uses TRBV6-4 with TRBJ2-2; TRBD2 might be the D (6 bases). CDR1 MRHNA and CDR2 SNTAGT come from the germline V gene. The length of the CDR3 is 15 residues. The CDR3 coding sequence is TGTGCCAGCAGCGACTCGACTAGGCCTACCGGGGAGCTGTTTTTT. Its translation: CASSDSTRPTGELFF.

The chain links TRBV25-1 to TRBJ1-1, with D unclear. CDR1 and CDR2 (germline): MGHDK, SYGVNS. The germline V and J ends were trimmed by 5 bases and 2 bases, with 6 bases remaining between them. The CDR3 contains 12 residues. In nucleotides, the CDR3 is TGTGCCAGCAGTAGACACAACACTGAAGCTTTCTTT. Its translation is CASSRHNTEAFF.